This T cell receptor beta chain was sequenced during a study of blood T cell repertoires in COVID-19. Per the germline V gene, CDR1 is SGHNT and CDR2 is YENEEA. V shed 5 bases, J shed 5 bases, and the junction held 4 bases outside the gene matches. This CDR3 comprises 13 residues. Original data processing: Nucleated cell counts were estimated from reference gene primer amplification. Repertoires were generated with immunoSEQ multiplex PCR, while TCRdb's copy carries only in-frame clones and drops some. That table supplies the V and J calls and clone size; D and trimming were determined from the DNA. The sample records 90,000 or so clones, 70% to 90% being singletons.

Sequencing was performed on peripheral blood. The chain couples TRBV11-3 to TRBJ2-5, with TRBD2 identical over 8 bases. The receptor comes from a man aged 60 to 75 with acute or convalescent COVID-19. The CDR3 reads CASSRTSRETQYF. The CDR3 DNA follows: TGTGCCAGCAGCCGGACTAGCCGGGAGACCCAGTACTTC.